This TCR beta chain was recorded in a study of T-cell memory formation after mild COVID-19. Whole-study context: TCR clusters were mostly donor specific. The study's findings and limits: CM and EM subsets held most contracting CD4+ clones; EMRA held CD8+ ones. Balance between CD4 and CD8 was seen in clones contracting day 15 to 85, and a CD4+ lean was seen in later expanders.

cDNA libraries for TCR alpha and TCR beta, carrying sample barcodes and UMIs, came from 5'RACE with constant-segment primers. TCRdb reprocessed the 5' RACE reads with MiXCR, giving one entry per CDR3 protein. In the table there are over 400,000 distinct CDR3 sequences, 20% to 25% of which are singletons. Of note for this clonotype: Its matching antigen is unknown.

V dropped 4 bases and J dropped 1; count of bases not matched to a gene: 4. The CDR3 runs 16 residues. CDR1 is SGHAT and CDR2 is FQNNGV in the germline V gene. The V and J genes are TRBV11-2 and TRBJ2-2; TRBD1 agrees at 9 bases. The origin of this receptor is an adult woman who had mild COVID-19 (a few samples of this study predate the infection). Cell type and time point are not known. What was sequenced was PBMCs or a T cell subset sorted from them (not recorded which). The CDR3 sequence: CASSSQGARNTGELFF. The DNA of the CDR3 is TGTGCCAGCAGCTCACAGGGGGCACGGAACACCGGGGAGCTGTTTTTT. The variable domain in full, completed from reference TRBV11-2 and TRBJ2-2, reads EAGVAQSPRYKIIEKRQSVAFWCNPISGHATLYWYQQILGQGPKLLIQFQNNGVVDDSQLPKDRFSAERLKGVDSTLKIQPAKLEDSAVYLCASSSQGARNTGELFFGEGSRLTVL.